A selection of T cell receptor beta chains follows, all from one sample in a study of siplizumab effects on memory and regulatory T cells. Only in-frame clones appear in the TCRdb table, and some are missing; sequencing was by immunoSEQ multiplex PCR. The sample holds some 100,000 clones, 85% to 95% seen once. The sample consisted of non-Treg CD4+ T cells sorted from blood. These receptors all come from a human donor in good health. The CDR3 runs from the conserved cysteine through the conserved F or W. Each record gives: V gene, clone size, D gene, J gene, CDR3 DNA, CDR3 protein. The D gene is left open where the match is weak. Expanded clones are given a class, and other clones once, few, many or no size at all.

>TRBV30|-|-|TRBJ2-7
TGTGCCTGGAGTGCCAGCCCCTCGCAGCAGTACTTC
CAWSASPSQQYF
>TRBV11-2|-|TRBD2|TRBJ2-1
TGTGCCAGCAGCTTAAATCCAGGGAGGGACCCAAACAATGAGCAGTTCTTC
CASSLNPGRDPNNEQFF
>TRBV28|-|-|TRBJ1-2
TGTGCCAGCAGTTTATATGGGAAGGGCTACACCTTC
CASSLYGKGYTF
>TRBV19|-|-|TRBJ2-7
TGTGCCGCTGGGAGCTCCTACGAGCAGTACTTC
CAAGSSYEQYF
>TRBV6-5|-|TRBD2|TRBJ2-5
TGTGCCAGCAGCCGTAGCGGGAGACACGGGGAGACCCAGTACTTC
CASSRSGRHGETQYF
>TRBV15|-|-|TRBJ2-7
TGTGCCACCAGCAGAGACAAGGCGCAGGGACGCGAGCAGTACTTC
CATSRDKAQGREQYF
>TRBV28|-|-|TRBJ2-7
TGTGCCAGCAGACCCCACGGGTGGGCCGGGTACGAGCAGTACTTC
CASRPHGWAGYEQYF
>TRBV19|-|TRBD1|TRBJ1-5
TGTGCCAGTAGTATAGAGGGACAGGGCAATCAGCCCCAGCATTTT
CASSIEGQGNQPQHF
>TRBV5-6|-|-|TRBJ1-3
TGTGCCAGCAGCTTGAGTGGAAACACCATATATTTT
CASSLSGNTIYF
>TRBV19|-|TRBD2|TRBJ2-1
TGTGCCAGTAGTAACCCGTCTAGCGGGAGACAATACAATGAGCAGTTCTTC
CASSNPSSGRQYNEQFF
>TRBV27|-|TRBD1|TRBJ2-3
TGTGCCAGCAGTGCCCCCGGGACAGCCGCTAGCACAGATACGCAGTATTTT
CASSAPGTAASTDTQYF
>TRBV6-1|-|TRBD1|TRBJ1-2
TGTGCCAGCAGTGAACGGGGGACAGGGGGCGGTCTTGGCTACACCTTC
CASSERGTGGGLGYTF
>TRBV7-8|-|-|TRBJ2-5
TGTGCCAGCAGCTTAACTCCAGGCCGATATCCTCAAGAGACCCAGTACTTC
CASSLTPGRYPQETQYF
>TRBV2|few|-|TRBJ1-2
TGTGCCAGCAGCTTACAGGGATCTGGAGTAGGCACCTTC
CASSLQGSGVGTF
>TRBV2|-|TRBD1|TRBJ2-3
TGTGCCAGCAGACAGGGGGCAGATACGCAGTATTTT
CASRQGADTQYF
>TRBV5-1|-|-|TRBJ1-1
TGCGCCAGCAGCTTCGGACGGGGCACTGAAGCTTTCTTT
CASSFGRGTEAFF
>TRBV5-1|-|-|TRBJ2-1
TGCGCCAGCAGCCCTATCGGTTTCAGTGAGCAGTTCTTC
CASSPIGFSEQFF
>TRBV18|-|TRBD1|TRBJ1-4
TGTGCCAGCTCACCGTCAGGGGGGGCGAATGAAAAACTGTTTTTT
CASSPSGGANEKLFF
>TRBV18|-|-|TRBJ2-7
TGTGCCAGCTCACGGACGGAGACCTACGAGCAGTACTTC
CASSRTETYEQYF
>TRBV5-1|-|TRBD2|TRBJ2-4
TGCGCCAGCAGCTTGTTAGCGGGAGGGCGGCAGGCCAAAAACATTCAGTACTTC
CASSLLAGGRQAKNIQYF
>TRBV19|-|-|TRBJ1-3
TGTGCCAGTAGTGAGGGAGGAAACACCATATATTTT
CASSEGGNTIYF
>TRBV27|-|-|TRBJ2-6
TGTGCCAGCAGTTTGACTGGGGCCAACGTCCTGACTTTC
CASSLTGANVLTF
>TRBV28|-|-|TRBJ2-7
TGTGCCAGCAGTTTGGATCAGGGGGGTACCTACGAGCAGTACTTC
CASSLDQGGTYEQYF
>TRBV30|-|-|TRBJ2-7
TGTGCCTGGAGAGGCGGATACGAGCAGTACTTC
CAWRGGYEQYF
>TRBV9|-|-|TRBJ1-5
TGTGCCAGCAGCCCATCGTGGGGACAGCCCCAGCATTTT
CASSPSWGQPQHF
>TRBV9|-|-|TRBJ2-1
TGTGCCAGCGCAGGGGGGATTAGGAATGAGCAGTTCTTC
CASAGGIRNEQFF
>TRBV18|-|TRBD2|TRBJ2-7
TGTGCCAGCTCACAGAAAGTAGCGGGAGGGAACTACGAGCAGTACTTC
CASSQKVAGGNYEQYF
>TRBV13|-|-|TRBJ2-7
TGTGCCAGCAGCCACAGTATGTCCTACGAGCAGTACTTC
CASSHSMSYEQYF
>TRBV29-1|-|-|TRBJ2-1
TGCAGCGTTGAAAGTAGGACAGGGGATCCGGCGGGAGGTATGTACAATGAGCAGTTCTTC
CSVESRTGDPAGGMYNEQFF
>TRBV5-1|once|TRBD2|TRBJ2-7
TGCGCCAGCAGCTTCGCCGGGACTAGCGGAGCTTACGAGCAGTACTTC
CASSFAGTSGAYEQYF
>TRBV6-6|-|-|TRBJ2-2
TGTGCCAGCAGTTTGGACTCCACCGGGGAGCTGTTTTTT
CASSLDSTGELFF
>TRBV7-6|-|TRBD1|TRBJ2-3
TGTGCCAGCAGCTCGGCGACAGGGACGCAGTATTTT
CASSSATGTQYF
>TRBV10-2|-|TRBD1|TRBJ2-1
TGCGCCAGCGGAAGACAGGGGCCCCGCCACAATGAGCAGTTCTTC
CASGRQGPRHNEQFF
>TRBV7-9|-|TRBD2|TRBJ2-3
TGTGCCAGCAGCGCACTAGCGGGAACCACAGATACGCAGTATTTT
CASSALAGTTDTQYF
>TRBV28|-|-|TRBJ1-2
TGTGCCAGCAGTATGCTCCAGGGTGGCTACACCTTC
CASSMLQGGYTF
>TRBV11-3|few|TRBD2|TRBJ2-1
TGTGCCAGCAGCGGGAGGGCCTTGGATGAGCAGTTCTTC
CASSGRALDEQFF
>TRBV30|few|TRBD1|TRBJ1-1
TGTGCCTGGACCCGGGACAGGGTGTTCAACACTGAAGCTTTCTTT
CAWTRDRVFNTEAFF
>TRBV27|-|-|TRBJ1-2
TGTGCCAGCAGTTTTGACCGTTCCTATGGCTACACCTTC
CASSFDRSYGYTF
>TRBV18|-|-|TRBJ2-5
TGTGCCAGCTCAGCGAAGACAGCCCAAGAGACCCAGTACTTC
CASSAKTAQETQYF
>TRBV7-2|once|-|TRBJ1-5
TGTGCCAGCAGCTTCGGACTGAGCTTCGGGCCCCAGCATTTT
CASSFGLSFGPQHF
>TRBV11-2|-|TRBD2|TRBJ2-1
TGTGCCAGCAGCCCTCGACTAGCGGGAGTCTACAATGAGCAGTTCTTC
CASSPRLAGVYNEQFF